This TCR beta chain was captured in a study of T cells expressing NK-cell markers. Study-wide background: Obtained from sorted CD3+CD56+NKG2C+, CD3+CD56+NKG2C- and CD3+CD56-NKG2C+ T cells were the TCR beta repertoires.

Germline V lookup: CDR1 DFQATT, CDR2 SNEGSKA (reference sequence). This CDR3 region has 14 residues. Findings and caveats of the study: These same clonotypes (in several donors) also led the CD3+CD56-NKG2C+ fraction.

Beta-chain TCR cDNA was generated via 5'RACE template switching with UMIs. TCRdb reprocessed the 5' RACE reads and keeps a single row for each CDR3 protein, giving no DNA. This sample's table has about 390,000 distinct CDR3 sequences. As concerns this clonotype: The antigen remains unidentified.

The chain combines TRBV20-1 with TRBJ2-3; with no DNA, the TCRdb D assignment of TRBD2 cannot be verified. The sample was blood T cells: a sorted CD56 or NKG2C T cell subset, CD4+ or CD8+ T cells, or bulk PBMC T cells (not recorded which). This receptor was identified in a woman aged 45-65 years in good health. CDR3 sequence reads: CSAKLAGGRDTQYF.